The 27 T cell receptor beta chains given below trace back to one sample, sequenced in a study of blood T cell repertoires in COVID-19. TCRdb's table, derived via immunoSEQ multiplex PCR, lists solely in-frame clones and lacks some. Here the sample spans about 190,000 clones, 70% to 85% being singletons. The sequenced sample consisted of peripheral blood. These receptor sequences come from a man aged 45-60 years who had recovered from COVID-19.

This chain links TRBV19 with TRBJ2-7; a possible D gene is TRBD1 (6 bases). This CDR3 comprises 17 residues. Germline assignment: CDR1 LNHDA and CDR2 SQIVND (reference sequence). The V gene lost 8 bases and the J gene lost 3 bases, with 26 bases spanning the gap. The CDR3 loop is CASGKEGAGTPYYEQYF. The DNA of the CDR3 is TGTGCCAGTGGGAAAGAGGGCGCTGGGACACCATACTACGAGCAGTACTTC.

This sequence joins TRBV20-1 and TRBJ1-3; TRBD1 might be the D (5 bases). This CDR3 is built from 17 residues. Germline loops: CDR1 DFQATT, CDR2 SNEGSKA (reference sequence). Trimming stripped 3 bases from V and 1 base from J, with 19 bases between. CDR3 DNA sequence: TGCAGTGCTAGTCAATTCGTCGGGGGGTTATCTGGAAACACCATATATTTT. Its translation: CSASQFVGGLSGNTIYF.

This sequence joins TRBV19 and TRBJ2-1, with 7 bases that match TRBD1. Per germline, CDR1 LNHDA and CDR2 SQIVND (reference sequence). The junction had 9 bases not matched to a gene; V was cut back by 4 bases and J by 3 bases. CDR3 length: 16 amino acids. CDR3 sequence: CASSTTGPFGYNEQFF. In nucleotides, the CDR3 is TGTGCCAGTAGTACGACAGGGCCCTTTGGCTACAATGAGCAGTTCTTC.

The V and J genes are TRBV3-1 (or the pseudogene TRBV3-2) and TRBJ2-5, with D hard to call. Germline values: CDR1 LGHDT, CDR2 YNNKEL (reference sequence). The length of the CDR3 is 14 residues. The V end lost 3 bases, the J end lost 1 base, and 9 bases lay between the germline ends. The CDR3 here is CASSHTAGQETQYF. In DNA form, the CDR3 reads TGTGCCAGCAGCCACACGGCAGGCCAAGAGACCCAGTACTTC.

This clone was seen a few times. The rearrangement joins TRBV6-5 to TRBJ1-1, with TRBD1 identical over 7 bases. Germline V CDR1 and CDR2: MNHEY, SVGAGI. This CDR3 comprises 15 residues. The CDR3 sequence: CATRASGRGFTEAFF. DNA of the CDR3: TGTGCGACCAGGGCCTCAGGCAGGGGGTTTACTGAAGCTTTCTTT.

The chain combines TRBV18 with TRBJ2-2; 9 nucleotides line up with TRBD1. CDR1 and CDR2 (germline): KGHSH, LQKENI. The CDR3 is 16 amino acids. J lost 4 bases, V lost 3 bases, and 6 bases had no gene match. CDR3 in amino acids: CASSPGQGGSTGELFF. The CDR3 DNA sequence: TGTGCCAGCTCACCGGGACAGGGAGGAAGCACCGGGGAGCTGTTTTTT.

The chain recombines TRBV5-1 with TRBJ1-2; no reliable D call. Deletions cut 4 bases from V and 4 bases from J, with 23 bases between. The CDR3 is 17 amino acids. Germline V CDR1 and CDR2: SGHRS, YFSETQ. CDR3 sequence (DNA): TGCGCCAGCAGCCCAAATGCCCCAAATACAGAAATCTATGGCTACACCTTC. This translates into CASSPNAPNTEIYGYTF.

Of note for this clone: Other DNA sequences in the sample encode the same CDR3. This chain uses TRBV18 with TRBJ1-5; tentative D call: TRBD1 (6 bases). The CDR3 has 14 amino acids. V was trimmed by 3 bases and J by 4 bases, leaving 10 bases between them. CDR1 and CDR2 from the germline V gene are KGHSH and LQKENI. DNA for the CDR3: TGTGCCAGCTCACCTGGGGGCCGGAATCAGCCCCAGCATTTT. Translated, it gives CASSPGGRNQPQHF.

This clone was detected a few times. The CDR3 bases are TGCAGTGCTAGTGCCGGGAAGGATACGCAGTATTTT. The encoded protein is CSASAGKDTQYF. The chain employs TRBV20-1 and TRBJ2-3, with D possibly matching TRBD2 (5 bases). CDR1 and CDR2 (germline): DFQATT, SNEGSKA (reference sequence). Trimming pared 3 bases from V and 6 bases from J, leaving 10 bases between. This CDR3 region has 12 residues.

This rearrangement joins TRBV19 to TRBJ1-1; 9 bases are shared with TRBD1. The CDR3 is 16 residues long. Germline V gives CDR1 LNHDA, CDR2 SQIVND (reference sequence). Germline trimming cut 9 bases from V and 3 bases from J; bases unmatched to any gene: 14. The CDR3 loop reads CASHAGSRDRDTEAFF. The DNA for the CDR3 is TGTGCCAGCCACGCCGGTTCCAGGGACAGGGACACTGAAGCTTTCTTT.

This rearrangement joins TRBV5-1 to TRBJ1-1, with D unresolved. This CDR3 has 14 residues. From germline, CDR1 is SGHRS and CDR2 YFSETQ. Trimming left V 0 bases short and J 0 bases short, with 6 bases between. The CDR3 nucleotides read TGCGCCAGCAGCTTGGACAGATTGAACACTGAAGCTTTCTTT. Protein sequence: CASSLDRLNTEAFF.

This clone was detected only once. The CDR3 protein is CASSQAGRESNQPQHF. Written as DNA, the CDR3 is TGTGCCAGCAGCCAAGCTGGGCGGGAGAGCAATCAGCCCCAGCATTTT. The gene calls are TRBV4-2 and TRBJ1-5, with D hard to call. Trimming shortened V by 1 base and J by 1 base, and 11 bases separated the two germline ends. Per germline, CDR1 LGHNA and CDR2 YNFKEQ. The CDR3 runs to 16 residues.

As concerns this clone: Other DNA sequences in this sample translate to the same CDR3. This sequence joins TRBV3-1 (or the pseudogene TRBV3-2) and TRBJ2-3, with 8 bases aligning to TRBD1. Trimming at V came to 4 bases and at J to 4 bases, leaving 1 base not matched to a gene. The CDR3 sequence is 13 residues long. Per the germline V gene, CDR1 is LGHDT and CDR2 is YNNKEL (reference sequence). The DNA for the CDR3 is TGTGCCAGCAGCCGGACAGGGTCAGATACGCAGTATTTT. Translating it yields CASSRTGSDTQYF.

CDR3 amino acids: CASSLGEAGELFF. CDR3 sequence (DNA): TGTGCCAGCAGCTTAGGGGAGGCCGGGGAGCTGTTTTTT. V usage is TRBV11-3 and J usage is TRBJ2-2, with D perhaps TRBD2 (6 bases). V was shortened by 1 base and J by 6 bases, with 6 bases between the two germline ends. Germline assignment: CDR1 SGHNT and CDR2 YENEEA. There are 13 residues in the CDR3.

This chain connects TRBV30 to TRBJ1-2; 7 nucleotides match TRBD1. Trimming removed 2 bases from V and 0 bases from J; junction bases left unmatched: 6. This CDR3 contains 15 residues. Germline CDR1 GTSNPN, CDR2 SVGIG (reference sequence). In DNA form, the CDR3 reads TGTGCCTGGAGTACTGGGACAGCTCCTAACTATGGCTACACCTTC. It encodes CAWSTGTAPNYGYTF.

The chain joins TRBV19 to TRBJ1-2; 9 positions match TRBD1. There are 14 residues in the CDR3. Germline-derived CDR1 and CDR2 are LNHDA and SQIVND (reference sequence). V lost 6 bases to trimming and J lost 4 bases; unmatched junction nucleotides: 6. This CDR3 reads CASRNGTGSYGYTF. CDR3 DNA sequence: TGTGCCAGTAGGAACGGGACAGGGAGCTATGGCTACACCTTC.

V and J are TRBV7-9 and TRBJ1-2, with D hard to call. This CDR3 spans 13 amino acids. Deletions cut 5 bases from V and 8 bases from J, with 15 bases between. The germline V gene encodes CDR1 SEHNR and CDR2 FQNEAQ (reference sequence). This CDR3 is CASSLTGSRGYTF. The CDR3 DNA reads TGTGCCAGCAGCCTTACCGGGTCCCGCGGCTACACCTTC.

This chain links TRBV28 with TRBJ2-5, with D tentatively TRBD1 (6 bases). Germline CDR1 and CDR2: MDHEN and SYDVKM. Trimming took off 6 bases at V and 4 bases at J, with 12 bases between the two ends. This CDR3 has 13 amino acids. The CDR3 sequence is CASRIGGRETQYF. CDR3 in DNA: TGTGCCAGCAGGATAGGGGGACGAGAGACCCAGTACTTC.

The chain joins TRBV29-1 to TRBJ2-1; D uncertain. CDR1 is SQVTM and CDR2 is ANQGSEA in the germline V gene. The V end lost 5 bases, the J end lost 6 bases, and 8 bases lay between the germline ends. The CDR3 has 11 residues. In DNA form, the CDR3 reads TGCAGCGTTCGACGGAGCAATGAGCAGTTCTTC. Residues: CSVRRSNEQFF.

The genes are TRBV28 and TRBJ2-7; 7 bases line up with TRBD2. With V trimmed by 8 bases and J by 2 bases, 9 bases remained unmatched. This CDR3 region has 14 residues. Germline assignment: CDR1 MDHEN and CDR2 SYDVKM. The CDR3 is CASLTTSRPYEQYF. CDR3 nucleotide sequence: TGTGCCAGCCTTACGACTAGCCGGCCCTACGAGCAGTACTTC.

The chain links TRBV7-8 to TRBJ2-3, with TRBD1 matching 10 bases. The CDR3 covers 15 residues. The junction had 5 bases not matched to a gene; V was cut back by 5 bases and J by 3 bases. The germline gives CDR1 SGHVS, CDR2 FQNEAQ. Here the CDR3 reads CASSPRDRGTDTQYF. The CDR3 DNA is TGTGCCAGCAGCCCCAGGGACAGGGGAACAGATACGCAGTATTTT.

The gene calls are TRBV30 and TRBJ1-1, with D unclear. The CDR3 totals 11 residues. From germline, CDR1 is GTSNPN and CDR2 SVGIG (reference sequence). CDR3 loop: CTYSLGTEAFF. For the CDR3, the DNA is TGTACTTACAGCTTAGGCACTGAAGCTTTCTTT.

This clone was seen only a few times. It is unclear where the CDR3 begins or ends on the DNA, so no DNA is shown, and the CDR3 is as TCRdb lists it. The V call is TRBV6-6, the J call TRBJ1-6; TRBD1 was called by the table and not checked on the DNA. Looked up from germline, CDR1 is MNHNY and CDR2 is SVGAGI (reference sequence). The CDR3 is 15 residues long, ends included. This CDR3 reads CASSTSTAVNSPLHF.

Comments on this clone: Distinct nucleotide sequences in the sample also encode this CDR3. The chain employs TRBV12-5 and TRBJ2-6; 9 bases align to TRBD1. Germline CDR1 is LGHNT and CDR2 is FRNRAP. The trim removed 6 bases at V and 2 bases at J, leaving 5 bases unmatched. This CDR3 is 16 amino acids long. The CDR3 DNA sequence: TGTGCTAGTGGACCCGGACAGGGGACTGGGGCCAACGTCCTGACTTTC. This translates into CASGPGQGTGANVLTF.

The chain carries TRBV19 and TRBJ2-3; D unresolved. Germline CDR1 is LNHDA and CDR2 is SQIVND (reference sequence). V was cut by 5 bases and J by 3 bases, with 9 bases left in between. CDR3 length: 13 residues. CDR3: CASSLGSTDTQYF. The CDR3 DNA is TGTGCCAGTAGTTTAGGTTCTACAGATACGCAGTATTTT.

The chain uses TRBV5-4 and TRBJ2-5; D unresolved. V lost 3 bases to trimming and J lost 3 bases, with 12 bases between them. There are 14 residues in the CDR3. The V gene's germline CDR1 is SGHNT and CDR2 YYREEE (reference sequence). The CDR3 bases are TGTGCCAGCAGCTCTGCATCAGAAGAAGAGACCCAGTACTTC. Translated: CASSSASEEETQYF.

J is TRBJ2-1 and V is TRBV11-2, with D maybe TRBD2 (5 bases). There are 15 residues in the CDR3. The germline V gene has CDR1 SGHAT and CDR2 FQNNGV. The V and J ends lost 0 bases and 0 bases respectively, with 6 bases between them. This CDR3 is CASSLELASYNEQFF. In DNA, the CDR3 is TGTGCCAGCAGCTTAGAGCTAGCCTCCTACAATGAGCAGTTCTTC.